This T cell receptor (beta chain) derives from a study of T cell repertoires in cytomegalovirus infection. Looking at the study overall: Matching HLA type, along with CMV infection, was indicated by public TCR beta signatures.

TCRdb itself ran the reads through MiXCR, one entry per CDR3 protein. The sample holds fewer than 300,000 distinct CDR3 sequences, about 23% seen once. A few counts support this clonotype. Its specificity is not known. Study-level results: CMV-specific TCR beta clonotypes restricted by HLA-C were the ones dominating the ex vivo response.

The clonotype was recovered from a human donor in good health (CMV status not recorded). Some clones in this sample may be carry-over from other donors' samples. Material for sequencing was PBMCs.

This CDR3 is CASSLYLGPQEPQHF. CDR3 nucleotides: TGTGCCAGCAGTTTATATTTGGGGCCCCAAGAACCCCAGCATTTT. The rearrangement joins TRBV12-3 or TRBV12-4 to TRBJ1-5; D is perhaps TRBD1 (5 bases). V lost 2 bases, J lost 10 bases, and 18 bases lay in between. The CDR3 is 15 residues long.